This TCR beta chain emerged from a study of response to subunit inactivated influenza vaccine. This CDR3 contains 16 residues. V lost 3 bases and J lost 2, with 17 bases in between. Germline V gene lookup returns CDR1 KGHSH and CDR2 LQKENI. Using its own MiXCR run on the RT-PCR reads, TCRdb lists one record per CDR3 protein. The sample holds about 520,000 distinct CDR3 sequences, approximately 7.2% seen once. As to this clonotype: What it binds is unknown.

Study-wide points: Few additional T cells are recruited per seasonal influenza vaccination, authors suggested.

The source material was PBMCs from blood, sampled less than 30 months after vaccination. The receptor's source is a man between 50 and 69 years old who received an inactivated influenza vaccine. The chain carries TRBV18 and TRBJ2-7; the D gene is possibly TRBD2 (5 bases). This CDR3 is CASSPRVPGNTYEQYF. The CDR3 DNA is TGTGCCAGCTCACCTAGAGTTCCGGGAAACACCTACGAGCAGTACTTC.